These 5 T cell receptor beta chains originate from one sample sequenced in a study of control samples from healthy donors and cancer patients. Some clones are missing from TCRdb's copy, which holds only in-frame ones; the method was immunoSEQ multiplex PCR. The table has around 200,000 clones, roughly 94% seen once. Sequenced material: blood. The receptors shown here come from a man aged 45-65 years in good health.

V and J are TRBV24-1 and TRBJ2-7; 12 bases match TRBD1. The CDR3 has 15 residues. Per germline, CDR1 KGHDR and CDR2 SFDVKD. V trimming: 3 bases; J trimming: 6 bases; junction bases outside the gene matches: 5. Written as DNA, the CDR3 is TGTGCCACCAGTGATCCCGGGACAGGGGGCGGCGAGCAGTACTTC. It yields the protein CATSDPGTGGGEQYF.

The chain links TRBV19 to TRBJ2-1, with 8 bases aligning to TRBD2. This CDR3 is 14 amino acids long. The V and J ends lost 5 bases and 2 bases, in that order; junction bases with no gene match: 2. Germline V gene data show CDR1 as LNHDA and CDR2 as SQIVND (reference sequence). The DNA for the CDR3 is TGTGCCAGTAGTCGGCGGGGGGCCTACAATGAGCAGTTCTTC. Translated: CASSRRGAYNEQFF. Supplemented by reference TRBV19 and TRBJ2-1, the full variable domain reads DGGITQSPKYLFRKEGQNVTLSCEQNLNHDAMYWYRQDPGQGLRLIYYSQIVNDFQKGDIAEGYSVSREKKESFPLTVTSAQKNPTAFYLCASSRRGAYNEQFFGPGTRLTVL.

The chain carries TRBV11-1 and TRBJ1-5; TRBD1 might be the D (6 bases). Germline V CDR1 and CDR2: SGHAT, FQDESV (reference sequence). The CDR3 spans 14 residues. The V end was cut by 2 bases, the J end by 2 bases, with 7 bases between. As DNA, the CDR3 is TGTGCCAGCAGCTTATCAGGGGGCAATCAGCCCCAGCATTTT. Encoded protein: CASSLSGGNQPQHF.

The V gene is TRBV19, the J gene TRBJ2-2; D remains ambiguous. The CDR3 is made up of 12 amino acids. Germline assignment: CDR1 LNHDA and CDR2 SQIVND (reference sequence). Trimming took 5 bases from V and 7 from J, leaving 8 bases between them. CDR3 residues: CASSPPGGELFF. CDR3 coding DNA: TGTGCCAGTAGTCCCCCGGGCGGGGAGCTGTTTTTT.

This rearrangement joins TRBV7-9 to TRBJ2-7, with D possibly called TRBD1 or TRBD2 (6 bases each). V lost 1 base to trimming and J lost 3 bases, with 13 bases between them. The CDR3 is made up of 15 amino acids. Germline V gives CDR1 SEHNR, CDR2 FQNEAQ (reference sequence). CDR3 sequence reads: CASSLEGGWGYEQYV. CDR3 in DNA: TGTGCCAGCAGCTTAGAGGGGGGCTGGGGCTACGAGCAGTACGTC.